This entry lists 29 T cell receptor beta chains sequenced from one sample in a study of shared clonotypes between healthy human individuals. Profiling relied on immunoSEQ multiplex PCR, and the TCRdb table lists in-frame clones only, not all of them. The sample carries 1 million to 1.3 million clones, about 80% recorded once. The sample consisted of memory CD4+ T cells from PBMCs. Described subset: CD45RA-negative fraction. These TCRs come from a man aged 18 to 30 in good health. Some clones in this sample may be carry-over from other donors' samples.

Here the CDR3 DNA reads TGTGCCAGCGGAAGACTAGCGAACACAGATACGCAGTATTTT. This codes for CASGRLANTDTQYF. J is TRBJ2-3 and V is TRBV9, with 8 bases that match TRBD2. Per the germline V gene, CDR1 is SGDLS and CDR2 is YYNGEE. Unmatched junction bases numbered 6, after V lost 7 bases and J lost 2 bases. This CDR3 is 14 amino acids long.

The chain uses TRBV10-3 and TRBJ1-1; D gene uncertain. The CDR3 runs 14 residues. Germline V CDR1 and CDR2: ENHRY, SYGVKD. V gave up 4 bases and J gave up 2 bases, with 11 bases separating them. For the CDR3, the DNA is TGTGCCATCAGTGGTATGGTGGCCAACACTGAAGCTTTCTTT. Translating it yields CAISGMVANTEAFF.

The rearrangement joins TRBV7-3 to TRBJ2-3; tentatively, D is TRBD1 (6 bases). The CDR3 is made up of 16 amino acids. Germline V gene sequence: CDR1 SGHTA, CDR2 FQGTGA. V was trimmed by 5 bases and J by 0 bases, leaving 15 bases between them. CDR3 coding DNA: TGTGCCAGCAGCCAGGGGATACAGCCTAGCACAGATACGCAGTATTTT. It encodes CASSQGIQPSTDTQYF. Looking up the rest from reference TRBV7-3 and TRBJ2-3 gives the full variable domain: GAGVSQTPSNKVTEKGKYVELRCDPISGHTALYWYRQSLGQGPEFLIYFQGTGAADDSGLPNDRFFAVRPEGSVSTLKIQRTERGDSAVYLCASSQGIQPSTDTQYFGPGTRLTVL.

The chain couples TRBV5-1 to TRBJ1-4; D is ambiguous. V was trimmed by 4 bases and J by 6 bases, leaving 13 bases between them. CDR1 and CDR2 from the germline V gene are SGHRS and YFSETQ. This CDR3 is built from 14 residues. CDR3 bases: TGCGCCAGCAGCCGAGACGTAAGGGATGAAAAACTGTTTTTT. Protein: CASSRDVRDEKLFF.

This chain uses TRBV5-6 with TRBJ2-3; possible D gene TRBD1, 5 bases. Germline V gene lookup returns CDR1 SGHDT and CDR2 YYEEEE. This CDR3 contains 15 residues. The ends were cut back, 2 bases at V and 3 bases at J, with 13 bases in the middle. The CDR3 coding sequence is TGTGCCAGCAGCTTCCGGACAATTGGGACAGATACGCAGTATTTT. Translating gives CASSFRTIGTDTQYF.

This clone was seen a handful of times. A far larger clone is only one base removed, so a read error is likely. Distinct nucleotide sequences in the sample also encode this CDR3. The J gene is TRBJ2-7, the V gene TRBV2, with 7 nucleotides matching TRBD1. CDR1 is SNHLY and CDR2 is FYNNEI in the germline V gene. J was trimmed by 2 bases and V by 6 bases; bases with no gene match: 1. CDR3 size: 12 residues. The CDR3 loop is CASRQGAYEQYF. CDR3 in DNA: TGTGCCAGCAGGCAGGGGGCCTACGAGCAGTACTTC.

The rearrangement uses TRBV18 and TRBJ1-6, with no clear D. Germline V gene sequence: CDR1 KGHSH, CDR2 LQKENI. V was trimmed by 1 base and J by 6 bases, leaving 10 bases between them. CDR3 length: 15 residues. The CDR3 nucleotides read TGTGCCAGCTCACCACAAAAGGGCTCTAATTCACCCCTCCACTTT. As protein: CASSPQKGSNSPLHF.

The chain uses TRBV29-1 and TRBJ2-1, with D uncertain. V dropped 6 bases and J dropped 3 bases, with 12 bases sitting between them. This CDR3 spans 13 amino acids. CDR1 is SQVTM, CDR2 ANQGSEA, per germline. The CDR3 nucleotides read TGCAGCGTAGGACCTAATATCTACAATGAGCAGTTCTTC. This gives the protein CSVGPNIYNEQFF.

The chain links TRBV4-3 to TRBJ2-3; TRBD2 might be the D (5 bases). Germline V lookup: CDR1 LGHNA, CDR2 YSLEER. Trimming left V 3 bases short and J 4 bases short, with 14 bases between. The CDR3 has 15 residues. In DNA, the CDR3 is TGCGCCAGCAGCCACGAGAGGTTTAGCGCAGATACGCAGTATTTT. Translated: CASSHERFSADTQYF.

Concerning this clone: This CDR3 is also generated by other DNA sequences in the sample. The chain is built from TRBV6-6 and TRBJ2-2; D is undetermined. In germline, CDR1 is MNHNY, CDR2 SVGAGI (reference sequence). The CDR3 sequence is 13 residues long. V lost 4 bases, J lost 0 bases, and 3 bases lay in between. CDR3 region: CASSSSNTGELFF. The DNA of the CDR3 is TGTGCCAGCAGTTCCTCGAACACCGGGGAGCTGTTTTTT.

This chain uses TRBV9 with TRBJ2-3; TRBD1 aligns across 7 bases. Germline trimming cut 1 base from V and 6 bases from J; bases unmatched to any gene: 14. The germline CDR1 and CDR2 sequences are SGDLS and YYNGEE. The CDR3 is made up of 17 amino acids. CDR3 bases: TGTGCCAGCAGCGTATTGGACAGGCAGGCATCGGGGGATACGCAGTATTTT. Translating it yields CASSVLDRQASGDTQYF.

V and J are TRBV5-4 and TRBJ2-7; D is perhaps TRBD2 (6 bases). Trimming stripped 4 bases from V and 6 bases from J, with 17 bases between. The CDR3 sequence is 14 residues long. From germline, CDR1 is SGHNT and CDR2 YYREEE (reference sequence). CDR3 loop: CASSKTSSGAEQYF. CDR3 nucleotides: TGTGCCAGCAGCAAGACTAGTTCTGGGGCCGAGCAGTACTTC.

Only one count was recorded for this clone. This rearrangement joins TRBV27 to TRBJ2-1, with D perhaps TRBD2 (5 bases). V was cut by 4 bases and J by 3 bases, with 16 bases left in between. Germline V gene data show CDR1 as MNHEY and CDR2 as SMNVEV (reference sequence). The CDR3 sequence is 16 residues long. CDR3 in DNA: TGTGCCAGCAGTTCATGGACGGGAACGGACTACAATGAGCAGTTCTTC. This translates into CASSSWTGTDYNEQFF.

The chain recombines TRBV7-3 with TRBJ1-2; 7 positions agree with TRBD1. Germline V gives CDR1 SGHTA, CDR2 FQGTGA. The V gene end was trimmed by 5 bases and the J gene end by 5 bases; junction bases not matched to a gene: 5. The CDR3 covers 13 residues. In nucleotides, the CDR3 is TGTGCCAGCAGCCTCGACAGGGAATATGGCTACACCTTC. Translating gives CASSLDREYGYTF.

The genes are TRBV6-1 and TRBJ2-1, with D unclear. The CDR3 spans 16 residues. Germline V gene lookup returns CDR1 MNHNS and CDR2 SASEGT. V was cut by 4 bases and J by 0 bases, with 13 bases left in between. Here the CDR3 DNA reads TGTGCCAGCAGTGGACCTTTCGCTCGCTCCTACAATGAGCAGTTCTTC. It codes for CASSGPFARSYNEQFF.

The chain combines TRBV10-3 with TRBJ2-3; TRBD2 matches at 7 bases. Per germline, CDR1 ENHRY and CDR2 SYGVKD. V shed 4 bases and J 0 bases; nucleotides not matched to a gene: 7. The CDR3 spans 16 residues. The CDR3, as DNA: TGTGCCATCAGTGCCGGGACTAACCCTAGCACAGATACGCAGTATTTT. This encodes CAISAGTNPSTDTQYF.

In this sample, this clone turned up a few times. V is TRBV29-1 and J is TRBJ1-1, with D hard to call. The CDR3 extends over 12 amino acids. V lost 2 bases and J 4 bases, leaving 8 bases between the germline ends. Germline V CDR1 and CDR2: SQVTM, ANQGSEA. The CDR3 protein is CSVERVSTEAFF. The CDR3 DNA reads as TGCAGCGTTGAACGGGTCAGCACTGAAGCTTTCTTT.

This chain uses TRBV10-3 with TRBJ2-5; 10 bases align to TRBD2. The V gene end was trimmed by 6 bases and the J gene end by 1 base; junction bases not matched to a gene: 5. Germline-derived CDR1 and CDR2 are ENHRY and SYGVKD. The CDR3 length is 15 residues. CDR3 amino acids: CAISPGTSVQETQYF. The CDR3 nucleotides are TGTGCCATCAGCCCCGGGACTAGCGTCCAAGAGACCCAGTACTTC.

This clone appeared once. V usage is TRBV6-6 and J usage is TRBJ2-7; D ambiguous. V was trimmed by 0 bases and J by 4 bases, leaving 10 bases between them. Germline assignment: CDR1 MNHNY and CDR2 SVGAGI (reference sequence). The CDR3 spans 14 residues. The CDR3 sequence: CASSYSAGKYEQYF. Here the CDR3 DNA reads TGTGCCAGCAGTTACTCTGCAGGAAAATACGAGCAGTACTTC.

The J gene is TRBJ1-5, the V gene TRBV19, with 8 bases fitting TRBD1. Trimming at V came to 7 bases and at J to 4 bases, leaving 9 bases not matched to a gene. This CDR3 contains 15 residues. The germline CDR1 and CDR2 sequences are LNHDA and SQIVND (reference sequence). The CDR3 protein is CASTETQGANQPQHF. In nucleotides, the CDR3 is TGTGCCAGTACCGAAACGCAGGGGGCGAATCAGCCCCAGCATTTT.

V and J are TRBV5-1 and TRBJ2-1, with TRBD2 matching 10 bases. The ends lost 1 base at V and 7 bases at J; junction bases unmatched: 17. The germline CDR1 and CDR2 sequences are SGHRS and YFSETQ. The CDR3 is 19 amino acids. CDR3 in amino acids: CASSLLAGGSGRAGNEQFF. CDR3 bases: TGCGCCAGCAGCTTGTTGGCCGGGGGAAGCGGGAGGGCCGGAAATGAGCAGTTCTTC.

The V and J genes are TRBV5-1 and TRBJ1-2, with 7 nucleotides matching TRBD1. The CDR3 length is 15 residues. CDR1 is SGHRS, CDR2 YFSETQ, per germline. Trimming took 1 base from V and 8 from J; bases not matched to a gene: 11. CDR3 DNA sequence: TGCGCCAGCAGCTTGCTCGAGGGGGCGGTAGGAGGCTACACCTTC. This codes for CASSLLEGAVGGYTF.

With respect to this clone: In the same sample, other DNA sequences code for this CDR3. The genes are TRBV6-5 and TRBJ2-7; D is undetermined. CDR3 size: 13 residues. Germline assignment: CDR1 MNHEY and CDR2 SVGAGI. V shed 0 bases and J shed 2 bases, with 5 bases lying between them. CDR3 in DNA: TGTGCCAGCAGTTACTCGGGGACCTACGAGCAGTACTTC. Protein: CASSYSGTYEQYF.

This rearrangement joins TRBV29-1 to TRBJ2-1; 11 nucleotides align to TRBD2. Germline V gene sequence: CDR1 SQVTM, CDR2 ANQGSEA. With 3 bases clipped from V and 8 bases from J, the junction kept 9 bases outside the gene matches. The CDR3 sequence is 15 residues long. CDR3 DNA: TGCAGCGTTGATTCCGAGACTAGCGGGAAGGATGAGCAGTTCTTC. Its protein is CSVDSETSGKDEQFF.

The J gene is TRBJ1-5, the V gene TRBV6-1; D not resolved. The V gene lost 3 bases and the J gene lost 0 bases, with 15 bases spanning the gap. This CDR3 has 17 residues. Germline V CDR1 and CDR2: MNHNS, SASEGT. CDR3 loop: CASSEILYQYSNQPQHF. As DNA, the CDR3 is TGTGCCAGCAGTGAGATATTATACCAGTATAGCAATCAGCCCCAGCATTTT.

The chain uses TRBV10-3 and TRBJ1-4, with TRBD1 matching over 8 bases. V trimming: 10 bases; J trimming: 4 bases; junction bases outside the gene matches: 2. Germline values: CDR1 ENHRY, CDR2 SYGVKD. The CDR3 has 12 residues. The CDR3 here is CATGQGNEKLFF. CDR3 DNA sequence: TGTGCCACTGGACAGGGTAATGAAAAACTGTTTTTT.

The chain joins TRBV28 to TRBJ1-2; TRBD1 might be the D (5 bases). Germline CDR1 reads MDHEN; CDR2 reads SYDVKM. The CDR3 has 14 residues. The ends were cut back, 4 bases at V and 3 bases at J, with 12 bases in the middle. The CDR3 DNA follows: TGTGCCAGCAGTTCCCCCCGCAGGGACTATGGCTACACCTTC. Amino acid sequence: CASSSPRRDYGYTF.

This clone was seen more than once but under ten times. Written as DNA, the CDR3 is TGCGCCAGCAGCTTAGTAGGCGGGACGGCCCTCTACGAGCAGTACTTC. Residues: CASSLVGGTALYEQYF. The V and J genes are TRBV5-1 and TRBJ2-7; tentatively, D is TRBD2 (6 bases). From germline, CDR1 is SGHRS and CDR2 YFSETQ. The CDR3 has 16 residues. The V end was cut by 2 bases, the J end by 3 bases, with 18 bases between.

A single count supports this clone. The rearrangement uses TRBV29-1 and TRBJ1-4, with TRBD1 matching 7 bases. The CDR3 has 11 amino acids. Germline loops: CDR1 SQVTM, CDR2 ANQGSEA. After removal of 5 bases from V and 8 bases from J, the junction contained 2 bases not matched to a gene. The CDR3 bases are TGCAGCGTTTCCAGGGGGGAAAAACTGTTTTTT. Amino acids: CSVSRGEKLFF. Using reference TRBV29-1 and TRBJ1-4 for the parts outside the CDR3, the full variable domain is SAVISQKPSRDICQRGTSLTIQCQVDSQVTMMFWYRQQPGQSLTLIATANQGSEATYESGFVIDKFPISRPNLTFSTLTVSNMSPEDSSIYLCSVSRGEKLFFGSGTQLSVL.